This T cell receptor (beta chain) appears in the sequencing data of a study of T cell repertoires in cytomegalovirus infection. Study-level results: It was HLA-C-restricted CMV-specific TCR beta clonotypes that dominated the response ex vivo.

MiXCR was run by TCRdb on the reads, yielding one entry per CDR3 protein. The data hold about 920,000 distinct CDR3 sequences, with roughly a third observed a single time. Comments on this clonotype: The antigen is not known.

Between the trimmed V and J ends, which lost 4 bases and 5 bases, there was a span of 11 bases. The CDR3 loop spans 14 amino acids. Germline values: CDR1 MGHRA, CDR2 YSYEKL. The rearrangement joins TRBV4-1 to TRBJ2-2; no clear D. The material sequenced was cultured CD8+ T cells from PBMCs, taken from culture after CMV antigen stimulation. The clonotype comes from a human donor in good health (CMV status not recorded). Some clones in this sample may be carry-over from other donors' samples. The CDR3 DNA follows: TGCGCCAGCAGCCTTTGGTCTGGGACCGGGGAGCTGTTTTTT. This gives the protein CASSLWSGTGELFF.